This passage covers 20 T cell receptor beta chains from one sample sequenced in a study of shared clonotypes between healthy human individuals. The assay was immunoSEQ multiplex PCR, and TCRdb's table has in-frame clones only and misses some. Altogether 2.3 million or so clones are present, 93% being singletons, with the ten largest covering 0.35% to 0.5%. Material: naive CD4+ T cells from PBMCs. Subset given: CD45RA+ positively selected. These receptors came from a man between 18 and 29 years old in good health. Some clones in this sample may be carry-over from other donors' samples.

This chain links TRBV5-1 with TRBJ1-2; D is possibly TRBD1 (6 bases). CDR1 and CDR2 from the germline V gene are SGHRS and YFSETQ. The CDR3 is 13 amino acids. Between the trimmed V and J ends, which lost 4 bases and 4 bases, there was a span of 11 bases. The CDR3 loop reads CASSVDSVYGYTF. CDR3 nucleotides: TGCGCCAGCAGCGTGGACAGCGTCTATGGCTACACCTTC.

V gene TRBV29-1 combines with J gene TRBJ1-3; 8 bases line up with TRBD1. The V gene end was trimmed by 7 bases and the J gene end by 0 bases; junction bases not matched to a gene: 11. This CDR3 comprises 16 residues. Germline loops: CDR1 SQVTM, CDR2 ANQGSEA. The CDR3 is CSAQHRQGLSGNTIYF. The CDR3 DNA is TGCAGCGCACAACACCGACAGGGGCTCTCTGGAAACACCATATATTTT.

This clone was seen just once. J is TRBJ1-5 and V is TRBV25-1; 8 bases fit TRBD1. Germline assignment: CDR1 MGHDK and CDR2 SYGVNS. J was trimmed by 3 bases and V by 3 bases; bases with no gene match: 4. This CDR3 contains 15 residues. CDR3 nucleotides: TGTGCCAGCAGTGATACACAGGGGGTCAATCAGCCCCAGCATTTT. This codes for CASSDTQGVNQPQHF.

The CDR3 nucleotides read TGCGCCAGCAGCTTTTCTGGGGAAAATGAGCAGTTCTTC. Translated: CASSFSGENEQFF. The genes are TRBV5-1 and TRBJ2-1, with unresolved D. The V gene's germline CDR1 is SGHRS and CDR2 YFSETQ. Trimming removed 2 bases from V and 7 bases from J, with 10 bases in between. The CDR3 is 13 amino acids.

CDR3 DNA: TGTGCCAGCAGCGTATTGGGTGAGCAGTTCTTC. It is translated as CASSVLGEQFF. The chain uses TRBV28 and TRBJ2-1, with no clear D. From germline, CDR1 is MDHEN and CDR2 SYDVKM. The V end was cut by 6 bases, the J end by 9 bases, with 9 bases between. The length of the CDR3 is 11 residues.

J is TRBJ2-3 and V is TRBV29-1; TRBD1 matches 8 bases. J was trimmed by 4 bases and V by 7 bases; bases with no gene match: 4. Germline V CDR1 and CDR2: SQVTM, ANQGSEA. This CDR3 is 12 amino acids long. This CDR3 is CSAQTGADTQYF. CDR3 DNA sequence: TGCAGCGCCCAGACAGGGGCAGATACGCAGTATTTT.

This sequence joins TRBV27 and TRBJ2-3; TRBD2 matches 12 bases. V was clipped by 2 bases and J by 0 bases; unmatched bases: 3. The CDR3 runs to 17 residues. Germline-derived CDR1 and CDR2 are MNHEY and SMNVEV (reference sequence). The CDR3: CASSLLAGGTSTDTQYF. The CDR3 nucleotides read TGTGCCAGCAGTTTACTAGCGGGAGGGACTAGCACAGATACGCAGTATTTT.

The genes are TRBV11-2 and TRBJ1-2; D gene ambiguous. CDR3 length equals 15 residues. V dropped 2 bases and J dropped 6 bases, with 16 bases sitting between them. CDR1 and CDR2 from the germline V gene are SGHAT and FQNNGV. As DNA, the CDR3 is TGTGCCAGCAGCTTACTGCCCTACCCTTTGCATGGCTACACCTTC. It codes for CASSLLPYPLHGYTF.

This clone was seen just once. The J gene is TRBJ2-7, the V gene TRBV18; 7 bases align to TRBD2. CDR1 and CDR2 from the germline V gene are KGHSH and LQKENI. J lost 6 bases, V lost 4 bases, and 12 bases had no gene match. This CDR3 region has 15 residues. The CDR3, as DNA: TGTGCCAGCTCACAACCCGGGACTGGGGGGGGCGAGCAGTACTTC. It specifies CASSQPGTGGGEQYF.

The chain employs TRBV11-2 and TRBJ2-2; 10 bases agree with TRBD1. With V trimmed by 4 bases and J by 13 bases, 18 bases remained unmatched. CDR1 is SGHAT, CDR2 FQNNGV, per germline. The CDR3 covers 17 residues. The DNA of the CDR3 is TGTGCCAGCAGCTCTCTATTTATCTCGACAGGGGGCGGAAGGCTGTTTTTT. Translation: CASSSLFISTGGGRLFF.

This sequence joins TRBV5-6 and TRBJ2-1; 8 positions match TRBD2. The CDR3 contains 14 residues. Germline assignment: CDR1 SGHDT and CDR2 YYEEEE. Trimming at V came to 0 bases and at J to 8 bases, leaving 4 bases not matched to a gene. As DNA, the CDR3 is TGTGCCAGCAGCTTGGCCAGCGGGAGTGATGAGCAGTTCTTC. Its translation is CASSLASGSDEQFF.

The rearrangement uses TRBV10-2 and TRBJ2-3; no clear D. CDR1 WSHSY and CDR2 SAAADI come from the germline V gene. The CDR3 length is 11 residues. The ends were cut back, 4 bases at V and 7 bases at J, with 6 bases in the middle. Here the CDR3 DNA reads TGCGCCAGCAGTGGGACGAATACGCAGTATTTT. Translated: CASSGTNTQYF.

V gene TRBV9 combines with J gene TRBJ2-2; D is possibly TRBD1 (6 bases). The V end was cut by 2 bases, the J end by 2 bases, with 10 bases between. The CDR3 consists of 15 residues. Germline lookup yields CDR1 SGDLS and CDR2 YYNGEE. The CDR3 bases are TGTGCCAGCAGCGTGCAGGGACATAACACCGGGGAGCTGTTTTTT. It codes for CASSVQGHNTGELFF.

CDR3 residues: CASSIDGHSNQPQHF. CDR3 nucleotide sequence: TGTGCCAGTAGTATTGACGGTCATAGCAATCAGCCCCAGCATTTT. V gene TRBV19 combines with J gene TRBJ1-5; unclear D gene. From germline, CDR1 is LNHDA and CDR2 SQIVND (reference sequence). The CDR3 is made up of 15 amino acids. Between the trimmed V and J ends, which lost 3 bases and 0 bases, there was a span of 9 bases.

This clone has more than one count but fewer than ten. The rearrangement joins TRBV27 to TRBJ2-7; D gene unclear. This CDR3 has 13 residues. V shed 4 bases and J shed 3 bases, with 10 bases lying between them. From germline, CDR1 is MNHEY and CDR2 SMNVEV (reference sequence). As DNA, the CDR3 is TGTGCCAGCAGTTCACAGAACTACTACGAGCAGTACTTC. Its protein is CASSSQNYYEQYF.

Worth noting for this clone: Other nucleotide sequences in the sample specify the same CDR3. The genes are TRBV5-1 and TRBJ2-5, with D tentatively TRBD1 (5 bases). Germline CDR1 is SGHRS and CDR2 is YFSETQ. The CDR3 has 14 amino acids. V was trimmed by 4 bases and J by 2 bases, leaving 12 bases between them. DNA of the CDR3: TGCGCCAGCAGCGTTACAGGATTTCAAGAGACCCAGTACTTC. Encoded protein: CASSVTGFQETQYF.

V gene TRBV7-3 combines with J gene TRBJ2-6, with D possibly matching TRBD2 (6 bases). The germline CDR1 and CDR2 sequences are SGHTA and FQGTGA. V was trimmed by 8 bases and J by 9 bases, leaving 11 bases between them. The CDR3 has 12 amino acids. The CDR3 is CASGRENNVLTF. The CDR3 coding sequence is TGTGCCAGCGGCCGGGAGAACAACGTCCTGACTTTC. The variable domain in full, with the rest retrieved from reference TRBV7-3 and TRBJ2-6, is GAGVSQTPSNKVTEKGKYVELRCDPISGHTALYWYRQSLGQGPEFLIYFQGTGAADDSGLPNDRFFAVRPEGSVSTLKIQRTERGDSAVYLCASGRENNVLTFGAGSRLTVL.

This rearrangement joins TRBV2 to TRBJ2-5; 9 bases match TRBD2. V shed 1 base and J 13 bases; nucleotides not matched to a gene: 7. Germline CDR1 SNHLY, CDR2 FYNNEI. The CDR3 spans 13 residues. In DNA form, the CDR3 reads TGTGCCAGCAGTGAAGAAGGCCTAGCGGGATTGTACTTC. Amino acids: CASSEEGLAGLYF.

The J gene is TRBJ1-5, the V gene TRBV2; D not certain. CDR1 is SNHLY, CDR2 FYNNEI, per germline. V lost 11 bases, J lost 4 bases, and 12 bases lay in between. CDR3 length equals 12 residues. The DNA of the CDR3 is TGTGCCTCCGCACAAGCTAATCAGCCCCAGCATTTT. Translation: CASAQANQPQHF.

The chain carries TRBV6-5 and TRBJ1-3; D gene uncertain. The CDR3 is made up of 14 amino acids. Trimming shortened V by 2 bases and J by 0 bases, and 5 bases separated the two germline ends. The germline CDR1 and CDR2 sequences are MNHEY and SVGAGI. In DNA, the CDR3 is TGTGCCAGCAGTTACCGTTTCTCTGGAAACACCATATATTTT. Amino acids: CASSYRFSGNTIYF.